A single sample gave rise to the 11 T cell receptor beta chains below, sequenced in a study of beta chain features in type 1 diabetes (dated by TCRdb to 2017 to 2018). Results and caveats for the whole study, not just this receptor: A moderate but significant shortening of TCRB CDR3 length was observed in type 1 diabetes patients in all four CD4+ subsets.

These receptors are not linked to any known antigen. Library generation was performed with the immunoSEQ multiplex PCR assay. All of the isolated RNA was reverse transcribed with the High Capacity cDNA Reverse Transcription Kit, so expressed TCRB transcripts were sequenced. What TCRdb holds here is the immuneACCESS table cut down to in-frame rearrangements. Part of the clones is not present; checked against another copy, under half of the missing clones reflect an unresolved V gene, and the others are unexplained. The sample table contains hundreds of thousands of clones; only one count was recorded for 11% to 15% of them. The top ten clonotypes cover roughly 0.04% of the sample. Sequencing was carried out using naive CD4+ T cells from blood. Taken with the paper, the label for cell subset or site translates to: true naive CD4+ T cells. Receptors originate from a man younger than 35 with type 1 diabetes.

V usage is TRBV6-5 and J usage is TRBJ2-5, with TRBD2 matching over 11 bases. Trimming at V came to 7 bases and at J to 4 bases, leaving 5 bases not matched to a gene. The V gene's germline CDR1 is MNHEY and CDR2 SVGAGI. The CDR3 consists of 14 residues. The CDR3: CASTPGTSGETQYF. Here the CDR3 DNA reads TGTGCCAGCACCCCAGGGACTAGCGGAGAGACCCAGTACTTC.

This clone was detected a few times. The J gene is TRBJ2-5, the V gene TRBV9; D gene uncertain. V lost 0 bases, J lost 0 bases, and 9 bases lay in between. The CDR3 length is 15 residues. Per the germline V gene, CDR1 is SGDLS and CDR2 is YYNGEE. The CDR3 is CASSVVAANQETQYF. The CDR3 DNA reads TGTGCCAGCAGCGTAGTCGCAGCGAACCAAGAGACCCAGTACTTC.

This clone was detected a few times. The chain links TRBV7-2 to TRBJ2-2, with a tentative D call TRBD2 (5 bases). V was cut by 1 base and J by 1 base, with 10 bases left in between. CDR1 and CDR2 (germline): SGHTA, FQGNSA. This CDR3 has 16 amino acids. DNA for the CDR3: TGTGCCAGCAGCTTAGGCGGACTGCTGAACACCGGGGAGCTGTTTTTT. Translated, it gives CASSLGGLLNTGELFF.

The V gene is TRBV6-5, the J gene TRBJ2-1; D is unresolved. The CDR3 extends over 11 amino acids. The germline gives CDR1 MNHEY, CDR2 SVGAGI. V gave up 3 bases and J gave up 7 bases, with 4 bases separating them. This chain's CDR3 is CASSYTNEQFF. As DNA, the CDR3 is TGTGCCAGCAGTTATACGAATGAGCAGTTCTTC.

This clone came up a few times. Other DNA sequences in the sample encode the same CDR3. The V call is TRBV30, the J call TRBJ2-3; D is undetermined. Germline CDR1 is GTSNPN and CDR2 is SVGIG (reference sequence). CDR3 length: 11 amino acids. V shed 0 bases and J shed 6 bases, with 4 bases lying between them. The CDR3 spells CAWSVSDTQYF. For the CDR3, the DNA is TGTGCCTGGAGTGTTTCCGATACGCAGTATTTT.

This chain links TRBV5-1 with TRBJ2-7; 8 bases line up with TRBD1. The germline V gene has CDR1 SGHRS and CDR2 YFSETQ. This CDR3 has 14 amino acids. V trimming: 7 bases; J trimming: 0 bases; junction bases outside the gene matches: 6. The CDR3 sequence: CASRRTGGSYEQYF. CDR3 DNA sequence: TGCGCCAGCCGCAGAACAGGGGGCTCCTACGAGCAGTACTTC.

Here the CDR3 reads CASSPGTGGNEKLFF. CDR3 nucleotide sequence: TGTGCCAGCTCACCCGGGACAGGCGGTAATGAAAAACTGTTTTTT. V is TRBV18 and J is TRBJ1-4, with 8 bases matching TRBD1. V gave up 3 bases and J gave up 4 bases; unmatched junction bases: 4. From germline, CDR1 is KGHSH and CDR2 LQKENI. The CDR3 contains 15 residues.

The V and J genes are TRBV30 and TRBJ2-3; D not resolved. Trimming cost V 1 base and J 3 bases, with 8 bases left between them. Germline V CDR1 and CDR2: GTSNPN, SVGIG (reference sequence). This CDR3 is 13 amino acids long. CDR3 in amino acids: CAWSGVRTDTQYF. The DNA for the CDR3 is TGTGCCTGGAGTGGAGTCCGGACAGATACGCAGTATTTT.

This clone was detected only once. At the DNA level, this CDR3 is encoded by other sequences in the same sample as well. V usage is TRBV18 and J usage is TRBJ2-5; TRBD2 is a possible D gene (5 bases). CDR1 is KGHSH, CDR2 LQKENI, per germline. The germline V and J ends were trimmed by 2 bases and 3 bases, with 7 bases remaining between them. CDR3 length equals 13 residues. CDR3 coding DNA: TGTGCCAGCTCACCAGGACTGGAAGAGACCCAGTACTTC. This gives the protein CASSPGLEETQYF. The variable domain in full, with the rest retrieved from reference TRBV18 and TRBJ2-5, is NAGVMQNPRHLVRRRGQEARLRCSPMKGHSHVYWYRQLPEEGLKFMVYLQKENIIDESGMPKERFSAEFPKEGPSILRIQQVVRGDSAAYFCASSPGLEETQYFGPGTRLLVL.

This rearrangement joins TRBV7-2 to TRBJ2-1; TRBD2 is a possible D gene (6 bases). The CDR3 is 16 residues long. Trimming stripped 2 bases from V and 11 bases from J, with 22 bases between. Germline-derived CDR1 and CDR2 are SGHTA and FQGNSA. CDR3 in amino acids: CASSLLHPPRERQQFF. In DNA, the CDR3 is TGTGCCAGCAGCTTATTGCATCCCCCGCGGGAAAGGCAGCAGTTCTTC.

This clone has only a few counts. The sample carries other DNA sequences with the same CDR3. The V call is TRBV7-9, the J call TRBJ1-2, with D unclear. Germline loops: CDR1 SEHNR, CDR2 FQNEAQ (reference sequence). The CDR3 covers 10 residues. V was pared by 4 bases and J by 4 bases, with 1 base between. This chain's CDR3 is CASSSYGYTF. The CDR3 nucleotides are TGTGCCAGCAGCTCCTATGGCTACACCTTC.